This entry lists 31 T cell receptor beta chains sequenced from one sample in a study of blood T cells in healthy people across ages. A J-beta primer mix and a sample-barcoded 5' primer were used in a second PCR of roughly 6 to 11 cycles. TCRdb re-called the 5' RACE reads through MiXCR, storing one row per CDR3 protein. Here the sample spans more than 500,000 distinct CDR3 sequences, approximately 26% being singletons. These data were also reused for a study on T cells of mothers and their children.

Sequencing input: blood. The source is a boy aged 2 to 10 in good health.

This clonotype was picked up a small number of times. The rearrangement uses TRBV2 and TRBJ1-2; D might be TRBD1 (5 bases). The CDR3 totals 11 residues. Germline CDR1 and CDR2: SNHLY and FYNNEI. Deletions cut 6 bases from V and 8 bases from J, with 10 bases between. The chain's CDR3 is CASREAGGYTF. CDR3 DNA: TGTGCCAGCAGAGAGGCAGGGGGCTACACCTTC.

This clonotype was counted a few times. The chain carries TRBV6-5 and TRBJ1-2, with TRBD1 identical over 7 bases. The V gene end was trimmed by 6 bases and the J gene end by 2 bases; junction bases not matched to a gene: 9. Germline V gene lookup returns CDR1 MNHEY and CDR2 SVGAGI. This CDR3 is 15 amino acids long. CDR3: CASSPTGPLNYGYTF. The CDR3 DNA is TGTGCCAGCAGCCCGACAGGGCCGTTAAACTATGGCTACACCTTC.

Comments on this clonotype: An end of the junction differs from the germline gene, which may be a read error. The V call is TRBV5-1, the J call TRBJ1-4; D perhaps matches TRBD1 (5 bases). The germline V gene encodes CDR1 SGHRS and CDR2 YFSETQ. The CDR3 sequence is 13 residues long. The CDR3 bases are TGCGCCAGCCAAACAGGAGCCGATGAAAAACCGTTTTTT. It is translated as CASQTGADEKPFF.

The rearrangement joins TRBV3-1 to TRBJ2-5; a weak D match, TRBD2 (5 bases). This CDR3 contains 17 residues. Deletions cut 1 base from V and 1 base from J, with 16 bases between. Germline V gene sequence: CDR1 LGHDT, CDR2 YNNKEL (reference sequence). The CDR3 region is CASSQAPWSGVQETQYF. The CDR3 coding sequence is TGTGCCAGCAGCCAAGCCCCGTGGAGCGGAGTCCAAGAGACCCAGTACTTC.

The V call is TRBV7-6, the J call TRBJ1-6; TRBD1 matches 9 bases. After removal of 5 bases from V and 14 bases from J, the junction contained 10 bases not matched to a gene. Per the germline V gene, CDR1 is SGHVS and CDR2 is FNYEAQ. The CDR3 loop spans 14 amino acids. The CDR3 loop is CASSPGQGPGALHF. Here the CDR3 DNA reads TGTGCCAGCAGCCCGGGACAGGGCCCCGGAGCCCTCCACTTT.

The gene calls are TRBV5-6 and TRBJ2-3, with 10 bases matching TRBD2. This CDR3 is built from 18 residues. V lost 0 bases to trimming and J lost 4 bases; unmatched junction nucleotides: 11. From germline, CDR1 is SGHDT and CDR2 YYEEEE. CDR3 nucleotide sequence: TGTGCCAGCAGCTTGGGACTAGCGGGTCCCTCTTTTTCAGATACGCAGTATTTT. This translates into CASSLGLAGPSFSDTQYF.

The chain uses TRBV14 and TRBJ2-5; 8 bases are shared with TRBD2. The CDR3 length is 15 residues. The germline V gene encodes CDR1 SGHDN and CDR2 FVKESK. The ends lost 4 bases at V and 5 bases at J; junction bases unmatched: 9. CDR3: CASSPTAGVEETQYF. The CDR3 coding sequence is TGTGCCAGCAGCCCCACAGCGGGGGTGGAGGAGACCCAGTACTTC.

This clonotype was counted only a few times. The chain recombines TRBV5-1 with TRBJ1-5; 7 bases align to TRBD1. Germline V gene lookup returns CDR1 SGHRS and CDR2 YFSETQ. The CDR3 length is 14 residues. V lost 3 bases to trimming and J lost 4 bases; unmatched junction nucleotides: 4. CDR3 bases: TGCGCCAGCAGCTCGGGGGACAGAAATCAGCCCCAGCATTTT. Translated, it gives CASSSGDRNQPQHF.

This rearrangement joins TRBV7-2 to TRBJ1-2, with TRBD1 matching over 9 bases. Trimming at V came to 2 bases and at J to 3 bases, leaving 4 bases not matched to a gene. Germline V gives CDR1 SGHTA, CDR2 FQGNSA. This CDR3 has 15 amino acids. The CDR3 is CASSLYRGLDYGYTF. The CDR3, as DNA: TGTGCCAGCAGCTTATACAGGGGGCTTGACTATGGCTACACCTTC.

This clonotype was seen repeatedly, ten times or more. The genes are TRBV12-3 or TRBV12-4 and TRBJ1-2; D gene ambiguous. This CDR3 contains 13 residues. The V and J ends lost 8 bases and 2 bases respectively, with 12 bases between them. This CDR3 is CASVLSPNYGYTF. CDR3 in DNA: TGTGCCAGCGTTTTGTCCCCCAACTATGGCTACACCTTC.

This clonotype came up a few times. The chain recombines TRBV7-6 with TRBJ2-2, with D possibly matching TRBD2 (6 bases). The CDR3 length is 17 residues. Trimming stripped 4 bases from V and 0 bases from J, with 15 bases between. From germline, CDR1 is SGHVS and CDR2 FNYEAQ. CDR3 loop: CASSSPGGLTNTGELFF. The CDR3 coding sequence is TGTGCCAGCAGCTCCCCCGGGGGACTGACGAACACCGGGGAGCTGTTTTTT.

The chain carries TRBV19 and TRBJ2-5; no reliable D call. The DNA end is a closer match to TRBJ2-1, so the J assignment may be wrong. The CDR3 is made up of 15 amino acids. In germline, CDR1 is LNHDA, CDR2 SQIVND (reference sequence). The CDR3 bases are TGTGCCAGTAGTATAGGCAGCCTACTCTACAATGAGCAGTTCTTC. This encodes CASSIGSLLYNEQFF.

The table lists this clonotype with a few counts. This chain links TRBV29-1 with TRBJ2-1; 7 positions match TRBD2. Germline assignment: CDR1 SQVTM and CDR2 ANQGSEA. With V trimmed by 5 bases and J by 3 bases, 4 bases remained unmatched. The length of the CDR3 is 13 residues. The CDR3 protein is CSVCERDYNEQFF. As DNA, the CDR3 is TGCAGCGTTTGCGAGCGGGACTACAATGAGCAGTTCTTC.

V usage is TRBV7-9 and J usage is TRBJ2-1; TRBD2 agrees at 7 bases. CDR1 SEHNR and CDR2 FQNEAQ come from the germline V gene (reference sequence). CDR3 length: 15 residues. The V gene end was trimmed by 4 bases and the J gene end by 4 bases; junction bases not matched to a gene: 7. CDR3: CASSSLSGAYNEQFF. As DNA, the CDR3 is TGTGCCAGCAGCTCACTGAGCGGGGCTTACAATGAGCAGTTCTTC. The full variable domain, its missing parts supplied by reference TRBV7-9 and TRBJ2-1, is DTGVSQNPRHKITKRGQNVTFRCDPISEHNRLYWYRQTLGQGPEFLTYFQNEAQLEKSRLLSDRFSAERPKGSFSTLEIQRTEQGDSAMYLCASSSLSGAYNEQFFGPGTRLTVL.

On this clonotype itself: It is likely a read error, because the conserved phenylalanine at the end of the CDR3 is missing. The rearrangement links TRBV2 to TRBJ1-4; 9 positions match TRBD1. The trim removed 8 bases at V and 3 bases at J, leaving 7 bases unmatched. This CDR3 is 15 amino acids long. The V gene's germline CDR1 is SNHLY and CDR2 FYNNEI. CDR3 amino acids: CASSGQGPSNEKLFC. The CDR3 DNA is TGTGCCAGCTCCGGACAGGGGCCCTCTAATGAAAAACTGTTTTGT.

V and J are TRBV11-2 and TRBJ2-7, with D hard to call. The CDR3 consists of 13 residues. Germline CDR1 reads SGHAT; CDR2 reads FQNNGV. The V end was cut by 4 bases, the J end by 3 bases, with 10 bases between. The CDR3 DNA sequence: TGTGCCAGCAGCTCCCGCGGCAGCTACGAGCAGTACTTC. Residues: CASSSRGSYEQYF.

This rearrangement joins TRBV18 to TRBJ1-1, with D tentatively TRBD1 (5 bases). Per germline, CDR1 KGHSH and CDR2 LQKENI. The length of the CDR3 is 15 residues. The germline V and J ends were trimmed by 3 bases and 4 bases, with 15 bases remaining between them. The CDR3 reads CASSPSATRGTEAFF. For the CDR3, the DNA is TGTGCCAGCTCACCTTCCGCGACGAGGGGCACTGAAGCTTTCTTT. Looking up the rest from reference TRBV18 and TRBJ1-1 gives the full variable domain: NAGVMQNPRHLVRRRGQEARLRCSPMKGHSHVYWYRQLPEEGLKFMVYLQKENIIDESGMPKERFSAEFPKEGPSILRIQQVVRGDSAAYFCASSPSATRGTEAFFGQGTRLTVV.

Concerning this clonotype itself: Compared with germline, one end of the junction differs, possibly owing to a read error. The chain employs TRBV7-9 and TRBJ2-5; D is possibly TRBD1 or TRBD2 (5 bases each). Per germline, CDR1 SEHNR and CDR2 FQNEAQ (reference sequence). This CDR3 region has 12 residues. DNA of the CDR3: TGTGCCAGCAGCTTACTCAGGGAGACCCGGTACTTC. Encoded protein: CASSLLRETRYF.

The rearrangement joins TRBV6-5 to TRBJ1-1, with D uncertain. V shed 4 bases and J shed 3 bases, with 12 bases lying between them. The CDR3 runs to 14 residues. From germline, CDR1 is MNHEY and CDR2 SVGAGI. CDR3 in DNA: TGTGCCAGCAGTTCCGGACGGGCGGACACTGAAGCTTTCTTT. Its protein is CASSSGRADTEAFF.

This clonotype was seen a few times. V and J are TRBV5-1 and TRBJ1-2; D possibly corresponds to TRBD1 (5 bases). This CDR3 has 12 amino acids. V shed 7 bases and J shed 7 bases, with 14 bases lying between them. Per the germline V gene, CDR1 is SGHRS and CDR2 is YFSETQ. The CDR3 is CASRARDRGYTF. Written as DNA, the CDR3 is TGCGCCAGCCGTGCCCGGGACCGTGGCTACACCTTC.

This clonotype was recorded a few times. The CDR3, as DNA: TGTGCCAGCAGTTATGGTAGGAGTCCGGAGCTGTTTTTT. This gives the protein CASSYGRSPELFF. The chain has TRBV6-6 and TRBJ2-2; D unclear. Germline V CDR1 and CDR2: MNHNY, SVGAGI (reference sequence). This CDR3 spans 13 amino acids. Trimming left V 3 bases short and J 10 bases short, with 12 bases between.

This sequence joins TRBV27 and TRBJ1-3, with no clear D. There are 13 residues in the CDR3. From germline, CDR1 is MNHEY and CDR2 SMNVEV (reference sequence). V was shortened by 4 bases and J by 3 bases, with 7 bases between the two germline ends. The CDR3 nucleotides read TGTGCCAGCAGTTCCGCTATTGGAAACACCATATATTTT. This encodes CASSSAIGNTIYF.

This clonotype has just a few counts. V usage is TRBV11-2 and J usage is TRBJ2-2; D gene ambiguous. Trimming pared 6 bases from V and 3 bases from J, leaving 8 bases between. CDR3 length: 13 amino acids. The germline V gene has CDR1 SGHAT and CDR2 FQNNGV. The CDR3 spells CASSPPYTGELFF. The CDR3 DNA follows: TGTGCCAGCAGTCCGCCGTACACCGGGGAGCTGTTTTTT.

The J gene is TRBJ2-1, the V gene TRBV20-1; possible D gene TRBD2, 6 bases. The J call may not be correct, given that the DNA end is closer to TRBJ2-7. CDR1 is DFQATT, CDR2 SNEGSKA, per germline (reference sequence). CDR3 length: 15 residues. The CDR3 loop reads CSARDRRGPSYEQYF. The CDR3 region has the DNA TGCAGTGCTAGAGATAGGAGGGGCCCTTCCTACGAGCAGTACTTC.

The chain employs TRBV20-1 and TRBJ1-1, with D hard to call. Deletions cut 3 bases from V and 5 bases from J, with 16 bases between. CDR1 and CDR2 from the germline V gene are DFQATT and SNEGSKA (reference sequence). This CDR3 is 14 amino acids long. The CDR3 sequence is CSASGRLHGTEAFF. CDR3 DNA sequence: TGCAGTGCTAGCGGTCGTCTTCATGGGACTGAAGCTTTCTTT.

In its sample, this clonotype was seen once. This chain connects TRBV6-1 to TRBJ1-2; maybe TRBD1 (6 bases). Germline V CDR1 and CDR2: MNHNS, SASEGT. The V and J ends lost 0 bases and 6 bases respectively, with 11 bases between them. This CDR3 is 14 amino acids long. The CDR3 loop reads CASSEAPGEDGYTF. The CDR3 DNA is TGTGCCAGCAGTGAAGCGCCAGGGGAGGATGGCTACACCTTC.

This clonotype was detected only a few times. The chain recombines TRBV6-5 with TRBJ2-5; 11 bases fit TRBD2. Germline assignment: CDR1 MNHEY and CDR2 SVGAGI. The V gene end was trimmed by 6 bases and the J gene end by 2 bases; junction bases not matched to a gene: 2. The CDR3 is 14 residues long. CDR3 residues: CASRRLAGQETQYF. Written as DNA, the CDR3 is TGTGCCAGCAGGAGACTAGCGGGGCAAGAGACCCAGTACTTC.

The rearrangement uses TRBV7-2 and TRBJ2-1; TRBD2 aligns across 7 bases. Germline-derived CDR1 and CDR2 are SGHTA and FQGNSA. CDR3 length: 15 residues. The V gene end was trimmed by 7 bases and the J gene end by 4 bases; junction bases not matched to a gene: 10. The CDR3, as DNA: TGTGCCAGCACCTCTAGCGGACTCAAATACAATGAGCAGTTCTTC. Translation: CASTSSGLKYNEQFF. The whole variable domain, remainder taken from reference TRBV7-2 and TRBJ2-1, is GAGVSQSPSNKVTEKGKDVELRCDPISGHTALYWYRQSLGQGLEFLIYFQGNSAPDKSGLPSDRFSAERTGGSVSTLTIQRTQQEDSAVYLCASTSSGLKYNEQFFGPGTRLTVL.

The rearrangement joins TRBV7-9 to TRBJ2-7; D is uncertain. The V end was cut by 3 bases, the J end by 5 bases, with 8 bases between. The CDR3 spans 12 residues. Germline values: CDR1 SEHNR, CDR2 FQNEAQ (reference sequence). The CDR3 region is CASSFLADEQYF. The DNA of the CDR3 is TGTGCCAGCAGCTTCCTCGCCGACGAGCAGTACTTC.

This clonotype turned up a few times. The V call is TRBV10-3, the J call TRBJ1-2; a possible D gene is TRBD1 (6 bases). This CDR3 region has 15 residues. Trimming stripped 10 bases from V and 2 bases from J, with 20 bases between. Germline CDR1 is ENHRY and CDR2 is SYGVKD. The CDR3 protein is CATVGDTSLNYGYTF. CDR3 sequence (DNA): TGTGCCACCGTTGGGGACACCTCCCTGAACTATGGCTACACCTTC.

The chain is built from TRBV10-3 and TRBJ2-4; 10 bases map to TRBD1. Germline lookup yields CDR1 ENHRY and CDR2 SYGVKD. The CDR3 extends over 18 amino acids. J was trimmed by 1 base and V by 6 bases; bases with no gene match: 12. As DNA, the CDR3 is TGTGCCATCAGGGTGACAGGGGGCGGTGAAAAGGCCAAAAACATTCAGTACTTC. Translated: CAIRVTGGGEKAKNIQYF.